Below, 3 T cell receptor beta chains from the same sample are listed, as sequenced in a study of regulatory T cells in long-lasting Graves disease. Time point noted: persistent/refractory GD, antithyroid drugs over 5 years with positive TRAb. Isolated PBMC RNA provided the starting material for the TCR library. Assembly of TCR beta libraries relied on iRepertoire HTBI primers together with Arm-PCR of CDR3 regions. One entry per CDR3 protein, called by TCRdb with MiXCR from the multiplex PCR reads. Of some 300,000 distinct CDR3 sequences in the sample, around a fifth were seen once. Sequences were derived from peripheral blood mononuclear cells (PBMCs), sampled when the disease was refractory, from a patient treated with antithyroid drugs. These TCRs come from a female donor with Graves disease.

The V gene is TRBV18, the J gene TRBJ2-3; D perhaps matches TRBD2 (6 bases). V lost 4 bases to trimming and J lost 5 bases, with 16 bases between them. Germline CDR1 is KGHSH and CDR2 is LQKENI. The CDR3 runs to 15 residues. Written as DNA, the CDR3 is TGTGCCAGCTCACGAGAACGGGAGTGGGAAGATACGCAGTATTTT. This encodes CASSREREWEDTQYF.

The chain employs TRBV29-1 and TRBJ2-7; 8 bases are a match to TRBD2. The germline V gene has CDR1 SQVTM and CDR2 ANQGSEA. The V gene end was trimmed by 4 bases and the J gene end by 2 bases; junction bases not matched to a gene: 13. CDR3 length equals 16 residues. The CDR3 region is CSVGPSAGGGTYEQYF. The CDR3 DNA is TGCAGCGTTGGACCCTCTGCGGGAGGAGGGACCTACGAGCAGTACTTC.

This clonotype came up a few times. The chain couples TRBV20-1 to TRBJ2-1; TRBD2 agrees at 10 bases. Germline CDR1 reads DFQATT; CDR2 reads SNEGSKA (reference sequence). The V and J ends lost 5 bases and 1 base, in that order; junction bases with no gene match: 5. This CDR3 contains 15 residues. Here the CDR3 reads CSAYPSGSSYNEQFF. The CDR3 DNA reads TGCAGTGCTTATCCTAGCGGGAGTTCCTACAATGAGCAGTTCTTC.